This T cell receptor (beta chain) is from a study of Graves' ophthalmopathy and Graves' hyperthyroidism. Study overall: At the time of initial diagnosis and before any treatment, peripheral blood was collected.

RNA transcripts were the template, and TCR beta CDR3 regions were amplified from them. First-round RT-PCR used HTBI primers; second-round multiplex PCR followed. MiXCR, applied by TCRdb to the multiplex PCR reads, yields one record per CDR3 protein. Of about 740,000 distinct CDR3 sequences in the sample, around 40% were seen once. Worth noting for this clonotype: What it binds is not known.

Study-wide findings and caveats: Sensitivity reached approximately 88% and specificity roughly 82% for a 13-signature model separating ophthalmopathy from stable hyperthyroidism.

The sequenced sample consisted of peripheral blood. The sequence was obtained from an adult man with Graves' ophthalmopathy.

CDR3 coding DNA: TGTGCCAGCAGTTGGGTCAGGGGGCGAATACGACGCGGCTACACCTTC. Its protein is CASSWVRGRIRRGYTF. J is TRBJ1-2 and V is TRBV25-1; 8 bases agree with TRBD1. CDR3 length: 16 residues. Trimming removed 5 bases from V and 8 bases from J; junction bases left unmatched: 16. CDR1 and CDR2 (germline): MGHDK, SYGVNS.